This T cell receptor (beta chain) was profiled in a study of control samples from healthy donors and cancer patients. Only in-frame clones appear in the TCRdb table, and some are missing; sequencing was by immunoSEQ multiplex PCR. The table lists 150,000 to 200,000 clones, approximately 86% of them singletons. Germline V CDR1 and CDR2: ENHRY, SYGVKD. After removal of 5 bases from V and 1 base from J, the junction contained 4 bases not matched to a gene. CDR3 length equals 14 residues. The chain links TRBV10-3 to TRBJ1-1, with 7 bases that match TRBD1. The receptor was derived from a woman between 25 and 40 years old in good health. The sample consisted of blood. CDR3 region: CAISSTGPNTEAFF. CDR3 in DNA: TGTGCCATCAGTTCGACAGGGCCGAACACTGAAGCTTTCTTT.